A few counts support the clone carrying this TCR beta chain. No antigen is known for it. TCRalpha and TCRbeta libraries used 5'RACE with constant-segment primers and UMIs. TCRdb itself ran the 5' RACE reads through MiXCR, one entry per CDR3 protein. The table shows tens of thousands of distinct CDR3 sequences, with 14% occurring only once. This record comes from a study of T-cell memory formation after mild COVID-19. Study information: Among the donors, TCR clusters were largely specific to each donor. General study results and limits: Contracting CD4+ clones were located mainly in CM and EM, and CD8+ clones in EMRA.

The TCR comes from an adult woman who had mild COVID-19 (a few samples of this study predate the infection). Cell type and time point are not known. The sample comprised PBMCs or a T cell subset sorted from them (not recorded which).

This CDR3 reads CASSLGGYSNQPQHF. CDR3 nucleotide sequence: TGTGCCAGCAGCTTAGGGGGTTATAGCAATCAGCCCCAGCATTTT. V and J are TRBV7-9 and TRBJ1-5; D is uncertain. The germline V and J ends were trimmed by 1 base and 0 bases, with 7 bases remaining between them. This CDR3 has 15 amino acids. Germline V gene lookup returns CDR1 SEHNR and CDR2 FQNEAQ (reference sequence).